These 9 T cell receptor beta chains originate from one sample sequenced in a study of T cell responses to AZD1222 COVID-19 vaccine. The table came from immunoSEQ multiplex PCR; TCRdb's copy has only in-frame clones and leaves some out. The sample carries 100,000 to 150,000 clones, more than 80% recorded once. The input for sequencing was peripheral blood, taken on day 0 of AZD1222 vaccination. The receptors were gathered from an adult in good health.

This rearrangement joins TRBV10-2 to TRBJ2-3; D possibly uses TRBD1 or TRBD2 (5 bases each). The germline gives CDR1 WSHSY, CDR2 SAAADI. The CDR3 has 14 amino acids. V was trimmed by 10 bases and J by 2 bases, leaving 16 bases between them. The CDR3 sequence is CATLEGPYTDTQYF. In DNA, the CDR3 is TGCGCCACCCTAGAGGGGCCCTACACAGATACGCAGTATTTT.

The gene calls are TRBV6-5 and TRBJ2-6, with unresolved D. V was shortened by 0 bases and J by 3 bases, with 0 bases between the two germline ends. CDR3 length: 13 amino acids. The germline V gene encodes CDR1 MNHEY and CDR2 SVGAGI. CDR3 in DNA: TGTGCCAGCAGTTACTCTGGGGCCAACGTCCTGACTTTC. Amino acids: CASSYSGANVLTF.

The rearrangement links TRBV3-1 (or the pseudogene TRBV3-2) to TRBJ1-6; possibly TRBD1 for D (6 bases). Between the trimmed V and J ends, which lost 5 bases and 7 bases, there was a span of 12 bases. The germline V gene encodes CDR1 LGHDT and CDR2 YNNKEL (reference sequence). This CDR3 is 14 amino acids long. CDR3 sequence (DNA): TGTGCCAGCAGCGAAACACAGGGAAATTCACCCCTCCACTTT. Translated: CASSETQGNSPLHF.

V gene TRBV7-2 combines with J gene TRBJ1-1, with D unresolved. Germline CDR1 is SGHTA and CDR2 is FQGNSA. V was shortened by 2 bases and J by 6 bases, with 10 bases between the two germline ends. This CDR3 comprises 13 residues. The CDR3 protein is CASSLFEAPEAFF. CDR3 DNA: TGTGCCAGCAGCTTATTCGAGGCGCCTGAAGCTTTCTTT.

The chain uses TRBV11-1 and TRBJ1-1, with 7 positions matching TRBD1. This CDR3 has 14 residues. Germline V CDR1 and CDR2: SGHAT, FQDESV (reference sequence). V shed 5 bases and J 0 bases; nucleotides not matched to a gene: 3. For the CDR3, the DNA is TGTGCCAGCAGCACGACAGGGATGAACACTGAAGCTTTCTTT. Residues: CASSTTGMNTEAFF. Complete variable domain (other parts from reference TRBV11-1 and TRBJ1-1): EAEVAQSPRYKITEKSQAVAFWCDPISGHATLYWYRQILGQGPELLVQFQDESVVDDSQLPKDRFSAERLKGVDSTLKIQPAELGDSAMYLCASSTTGMNTEAFFGQGTRLTVV.

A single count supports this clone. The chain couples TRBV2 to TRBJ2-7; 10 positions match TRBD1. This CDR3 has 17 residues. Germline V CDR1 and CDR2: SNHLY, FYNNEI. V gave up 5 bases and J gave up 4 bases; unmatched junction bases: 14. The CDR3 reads CASSKGQGIPINYEQYF. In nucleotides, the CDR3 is TGTGCCAGCAGTAAGGGACAGGGGATTCCGATTAATTACGAGCAGTACTTC.

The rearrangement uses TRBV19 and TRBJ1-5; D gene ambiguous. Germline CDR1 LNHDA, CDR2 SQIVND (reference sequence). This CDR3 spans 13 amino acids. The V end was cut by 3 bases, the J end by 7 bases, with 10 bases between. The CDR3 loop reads CASSMYTGQPQHF. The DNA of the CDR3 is TGTGCCAGTAGTATGTACACGGGCCAGCCCCAGCATTTT.

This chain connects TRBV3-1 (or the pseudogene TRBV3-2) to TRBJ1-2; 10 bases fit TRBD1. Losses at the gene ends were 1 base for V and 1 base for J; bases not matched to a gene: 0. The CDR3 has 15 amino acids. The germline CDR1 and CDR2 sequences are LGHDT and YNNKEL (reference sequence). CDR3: CASSQGDRGNYGYTF. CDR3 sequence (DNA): TGTGCCAGCAGCCAAGGGGACAGGGGTAACTATGGCTACACCTTC.

CDR3 DNA sequence: TGTGCCAGCAGCTTTAACCGGGGCCAAGAGACCCAGTACTTC. Residues: CASSFNRGQETQYF. The chain employs TRBV5-6 and TRBJ2-5; perhaps TRBD2 as D (5 bases). The length of the CDR3 is 14 residues. V was pared by 2 bases and J by 1 base, with 9 bases between. CDR1 is SGHDT and CDR2 is YYEEEE in the germline V gene.